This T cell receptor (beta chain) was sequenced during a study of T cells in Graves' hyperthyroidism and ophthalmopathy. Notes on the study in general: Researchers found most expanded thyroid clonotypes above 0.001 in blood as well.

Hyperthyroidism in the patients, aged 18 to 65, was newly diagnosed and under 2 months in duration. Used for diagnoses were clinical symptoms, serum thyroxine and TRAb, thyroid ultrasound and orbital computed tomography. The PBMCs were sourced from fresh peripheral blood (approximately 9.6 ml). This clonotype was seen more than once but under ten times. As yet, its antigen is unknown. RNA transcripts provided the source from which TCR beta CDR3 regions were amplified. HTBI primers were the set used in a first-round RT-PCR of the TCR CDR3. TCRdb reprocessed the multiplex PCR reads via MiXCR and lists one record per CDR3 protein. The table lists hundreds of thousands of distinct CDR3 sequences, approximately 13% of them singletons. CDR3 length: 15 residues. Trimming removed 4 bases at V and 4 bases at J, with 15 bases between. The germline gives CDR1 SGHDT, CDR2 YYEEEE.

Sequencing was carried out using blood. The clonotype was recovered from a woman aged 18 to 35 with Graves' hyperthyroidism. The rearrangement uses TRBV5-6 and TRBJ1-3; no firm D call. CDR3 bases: TGTGCCAGCAGCGTGACCGAGGCAGGAGGAAACACCATATATTTT. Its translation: CASSVTEAGGNTIYF.